The 29 T cell receptor beta chains given below trace back to one sample, sequenced in a study of Ad26.COV2.S vaccination and SARS-CoV-2 variants. Regarding treatment: some 20 received Ad26.COV2.S at low or high dose, single or two shots; 5 received placebo; per-sample allocation not given. Day 63 after the first vaccine or placebo injection was the time point for sampling. Sequenced by immunoSEQ multiplex PCR; TCRdb stores in-frame clones only, minus some. Here the sample spans 430,000 or so clones, approximately 89% being singletons. The starting material was peripheral blood, obtained in a trial of Ad26.COV2.S vaccine versus placebo. These receptors originate from a person between 18 and 65 years old who received the Ad26.COV2.S COVID-19 vaccine or a placebo.

Comments on this clone: This same CDR3 is encoded by further DNA sequences in the sample. The chain combines TRBV24-1 with TRBJ2-5; 11 bases match TRBD1. Trimming at V came to 4 bases and at J to 5 bases, leaving 8 bases not matched to a gene. This CDR3 is built from 16 residues. Germline loops: CDR1 KGHDR, CDR2 SFDVKD. DNA of the CDR3: TGTGCCACCAGTGACCCCGGACAGGGGGCCGGTGAGACCCAGTACTTC. Protein product: CATSDPGQGAGETQYF.

The rearrangement links TRBV30 to TRBJ2-1, with 8 bases aligning to TRBD1. Germline-derived CDR1 and CDR2 are GTSNPN and SVGIG (reference sequence). The CDR3 loop spans 14 amino acids. The V gene end was trimmed by 5 bases and the J gene end by 3 bases; junction bases not matched to a gene: 6. The CDR3 sequence is CAWFGQGNYNEQFF. In nucleotides, the CDR3 is TGTGCCTGGTTCGGACAGGGAAACTACAATGAGCAGTTCTTC.

V and J are TRBV5-6 and TRBJ2-4, with D maybe TRBD2 (5 bases). This CDR3 is 14 amino acids long. CDR1 is SGHDT and CDR2 is YYEEEE in the germline V gene. The ends were cut back, 0 bases at V and 7 bases at J, with 11 bases in the middle. CDR3 nucleotide sequence: TGTGCCAGCAGCTTGGCCTCAGCGGCGAACATTCAGTACTTC. Translation: CASSLASAANIQYF.

This chain uses TRBV15 with TRBJ1-2; weak D call: TRBD1 (6 bases). Germline CDR1 is LNHNV and CDR2 is YYDKDF (reference sequence). This CDR3 has 13 amino acids. The ends were cut back, 3 bases at V and 5 bases at J, with 10 bases in the middle. CDR3 nucleotide sequence: TGTGCCACCAGCAGGGACAGATATTATGGCTACACCTTC. Translating gives CATSRDRYYGYTF.

DNA of the CDR3: TGTGCCACCAGTGACCCTAGCGGGAGTGGGGATGAGCAGTTCTTC. It codes for CATSDPSGSGDEQFF. The chain combines TRBV24-1 with TRBJ2-1; 10 bases line up with TRBD2. This CDR3 contains 15 residues. V was clipped by 4 bases and J by 8 bases; unmatched bases: 7. The germline gives CDR1 KGHDR, CDR2 SFDVKD.

The chain's CDR3 is CASSEGTASGGPAKNIQYF. CDR3 sequence (DNA): TGTGCCAGCAGTGAGGGTACGGCTAGCGGGGGTCCCGCCAAAAACATTCAGTACTTC. The genes are TRBV6-1 and TRBJ2-4; 10 bases are shared with TRBD2. CDR3 length: 19 amino acids. The V gene end was trimmed by 3 bases and the J gene end by 1 base; junction bases not matched to a gene: 12. Germline V gene data show CDR1 as MNHNS and CDR2 as SASEGT.

This chain joins TRBV28 and TRBJ2-2; D unclear. V dropped 1 base and J dropped 6 bases, with 6 bases sitting between them. CDR1 is MDHEN, CDR2 SYDVKM, per germline. CDR3 length: 13 residues. This chain's CDR3 is CASSLYASGELFF. The CDR3 DNA reads TGTGCCAGCAGTTTATACGCGTCCGGGGAGCTGTTTTTT.

The chain uses TRBV2 and TRBJ2-5, with D tentatively TRBD2 (5 bases). This CDR3 has 14 amino acids. The ends were cut back, 4 bases at V and 7 bases at J, with 16 bases in the middle. Germline CDR1 and CDR2: SNHLY and FYNNEI. DNA for the CDR3: TGTGCCAGCAGTGTGTTTACTAAGGCGGGGACCCAGTACTTC. Translating it yields CASSVFTKAGTQYF. The whole variable domain, filled in from reference TRBV2 and TRBJ2-5, reads EPEVTQTPSHQVTQMGQEVILRCVPISNHLYFYWYRQILGQKVEFLVSFYNNEISEKSEIFDDQFSVERPDGSNFTLKIRSTKLEDSAMYFCASSVFTKAGTQYFGPGTRLLVL.

Comment on this clone: The same CDR3 arises from other DNA sequences in this sample as well. J is TRBJ2-3 and V is TRBV19; D gene ambiguous. Germline CDR1 is LNHDA and CDR2 is SQIVND (reference sequence). The V end lost 1 base, the J end lost 6 bases, and 5 bases lay between the germline ends. This CDR3 region has 12 residues. CDR3 sequence: CASSIGTDTQYF. CDR3 DNA: TGTGCCAGTAGTATAGGGACGGATACGCAGTATTTT.

The rearrangement uses TRBV11-2 and TRBJ2-1; D is unclear. The germline CDR1 and CDR2 sequences are SGHAT and FQNNGV. This CDR3 contains 15 residues. V gave up 5 bases and J gave up 6 bases, with 17 bases separating them. The CDR3 spells CASSPKAGVGNEQFF. In nucleotides, the CDR3 is TGTGCCAGCAGCCCGAAGGCCGGAGTCGGCAATGAGCAGTTCTTC.

J is TRBJ2-5 and V is TRBV7-9, with D maybe TRBD2 (5 bases). The CDR3 is 13 amino acids. From germline, CDR1 is SEHNR and CDR2 FQNEAQ (reference sequence). V dropped 5 bases and J dropped 9 bases, with 16 bases sitting between them. Written as DNA, the CDR3 is TGTGCCAGCAGCCTGGACGGGCCGGGGTCCCAGTACTTC. Its protein is CASSLDGPGSQYF.

The chain is built from TRBV9 and TRBJ1-5; the match to TRBD1 covers 8 bases. Germline V lookup: CDR1 SGDLS, CDR2 YYNGEE. J gave up 7 bases and V 0 bases, and 3 bases lay outside the gene matches. The CDR3 is made up of 14 amino acids. Written as DNA, the CDR3 is TGTGCCAGCAGCGTAGGACAGGGGTTGCAGCCCCAGCATTTT. Its protein is CASSVGQGLQPQHF.

The CDR3 here is CASSLGGYNSPLHF. CDR3 coding DNA: TGCGCCAGCAGCTTGGGAGGCTATAATTCACCCCTCCACTTT. The rearrangement uses TRBV5-1 and TRBJ1-6; D remains unclear. This CDR3 region has 14 residues. Per germline, CDR1 SGHRS and CDR2 YFSETQ. V was cut by 0 bases and J by 3 bases, with 4 bases left in between.

The V and J genes are TRBV7-9 and TRBJ2-3; TRBD1 agrees at 11 bases. Germline V gives CDR1 SEHNR, CDR2 FQNEAQ (reference sequence). The CDR3 totals 19 residues. With 5 bases clipped from V and 3 bases from J, the junction kept 16 bases outside the gene matches. The CDR3 bases are TGTGCCAGCAGCCCCCCATTAGGACAGGGGGCGGTTGTAACAGATACGCAGTATTTT. Translating it yields CASSPPLGQGAVVTDTQYF.

V and J are TRBV5-1 and TRBJ1-1; no firm D call. Germline V CDR1 and CDR2: SGHRS, YFSETQ. The CDR3 runs 13 residues. V gave up 10 bases and J gave up 1 base, with 14 bases separating them. The CDR3 protein is CASVQDQNTEAFF. CDR3 nucleotide sequence: TGCGCCTCTGTCCAGGACCAGAACACTGAAGCTTTCTTT.

For the CDR3, the DNA is TGTGCCAGCAGCTTATTTTCCCAGAACACTGAAGCTTTCTTT. Its protein is CASSLFSQNTEAFF. The chain couples TRBV7-2 to TRBJ1-1; unclear D gene. V was pared by 2 bases and J by 1 base, with 8 bases between. Germline V lookup: CDR1 SGHTA, CDR2 FQGNSA. There are 14 residues in the CDR3. Variable domain in full (rest from reference TRBV7-2 and TRBJ1-1): GAGVSQSPSNKVTEKGKDVELRCDPISGHTALYWYRQSLGQGLEFLIYFQGNSAPDKSGLPSDRFSAERTGGSVSTLTIQRTQQEDSAVYLCASSLFSQNTEAFFGQGTRLTVV.

This clone was seen just once. The chain links TRBV11-2 to TRBJ2-1; perhaps TRBD2 as D (5 bases). V shed 2 bases and J shed 4 bases, with 21 bases lying between them. Germline assignment: CDR1 SGHAT and CDR2 FQNNGV. The CDR3 extends over 18 amino acids. For the CDR3, the DNA is TGTGCCAGCAGCTTATTTCCGCGAGGGTTGAGGGCATACAATGAGCAGTTCTTC. Residues: CASSLFPRGLRAYNEQFF.

DNA of the CDR3: TGTGCCAGCTCACTCCTCAGGGACGGGGAGCTGTTTTTT. Amino acid sequence: CASSLLRDGELFF. The chain recombines TRBV18 with TRBJ2-2; tentative D call: TRBD1 (5 bases). The V end lost 4 bases, the J end lost 7 bases, and 10 bases lay between the germline ends. This CDR3 contains 13 residues. Germline V gives CDR1 KGHSH, CDR2 LQKENI.

V usage is TRBV6-5 and J usage is TRBJ1-2, with D possibly TRBD1 on 5 matching bases. In germline, CDR1 is MNHEY, CDR2 SVGAGI. V lost 0 bases and J lost 6, with 17 bases in between. The CDR3 extends over 16 amino acids. This CDR3 is CASSYSKRSGGHGYTF. CDR3 coding DNA: TGTGCCAGCAGTTACTCAAAAAGGAGCGGGGGACATGGCTACACCTTC.

The chain links TRBV28 to TRBJ1-1; the match to TRBD1 covers 7 bases. The CDR3 extends over 14 amino acids. With V trimmed by 2 bases and J by 3 bases, 3 bases remained unmatched. Germline assignment: CDR1 MDHEN and CDR2 SYDVKM. As DNA, the CDR3 is TGTGCCAGCAGTTTAGGACAGGATTACACTGAAGCTTTCTTT. It specifies CASSLGQDYTEAFF.

The chain combines TRBV7-9 with TRBJ1-2; D is ambiguous. The CDR3 has 13 residues. Germline values: CDR1 SEHNR, CDR2 FQNEAQ (reference sequence). The V and J ends lost 5 bases and 8 bases respectively, with 15 bases between them. The CDR3 nucleotides read TGTGCCAGCAGCATCCTGTCGGGTGGAGGCTACACCTTC. This gives the protein CASSILSGGGYTF.

V is TRBV2 and J is TRBJ2-5; 7 positions agree with TRBD1. CDR3 length: 14 amino acids. V trimming: 4 bases; J trimming: 1 base; junction bases outside the gene matches: 3. Per germline, CDR1 SNHLY and CDR2 FYNNEI. In DNA, the CDR3 is TGTGCCAGCAGTGGACAGGGCGTCCAAGAGACCCAGTACTTC. Its translation: CASSGQGVQETQYF.

The gene calls are TRBV5-8 and TRBJ1-5; 7 bases align to TRBD1. The germline gives CDR1 SGHTS, CDR2 YDEGEE. J was trimmed by 0 bases and V by 4 bases; bases with no gene match: 4. CDR3 size: 15 residues. The CDR3 loop reads CASSEGQTSNQPQHF. The CDR3 nucleotides read TGTGCCAGCAGCGAGGGACAGACTAGCAATCAGCCCCAGCATTTT.

CDR3: CASTQGGTGELFF. The DNA of the CDR3 is TGTGCCAGCACACAGGGAGGAACCGGGGAGCTGTTTTTT. The rearrangement links TRBV13 to TRBJ2-2, with D possibly called TRBD1 or TRBD2 (6 bases each). V was shortened by 7 bases and J by 5 bases, with 11 bases between the two germline ends. The CDR3 contains 13 residues. Germline loops: CDR1 PRHDT, CDR2 FYEKMQ (reference sequence).

The chain carries TRBV30 and TRBJ1-3; no clear D gene. Germline V gene sequence: CDR1 GTSNPN, CDR2 SVGIG (reference sequence). CDR3 length: 14 residues. Between the trimmed V and J ends, which lost 2 bases and 4 bases, there was a span of 12 bases. The CDR3 spells CAWSMLERGNTIYF. For the CDR3, the DNA is TGTGCCTGGAGTATGTTGGAGCGGGGAAACACCATATATTTT.

The V call is TRBV28, the J call TRBJ2-7; D unresolved. Germline-derived CDR1 and CDR2 are MDHEN and SYDVKM. The V gene lost 4 bases and the J gene lost 0 bases, with 7 bases spanning the gap. CDR3 length: 13 residues. The CDR3 here is CASSSSFSYEQYF. The CDR3 DNA reads as TGTGCCAGCAGTTCCTCCTTCTCCTACGAGCAGTACTTC.

This chain connects TRBV30 to TRBJ1-2, with a weak D call TRBD1 (5 bases). Trimming took off 7 bases at V and 3 bases at J, with 18 bases between the two ends. Germline CDR1 reads GTSNPN; CDR2 reads SVGIG (reference sequence). This CDR3 has 14 amino acids. The CDR3 reads CASAGTAAYYGYTF. The CDR3 region has the DNA TGTGCCTCGGCGGGGACTGCCGCCTACTATGGCTACACCTTC.

This clone has a handful of counts. This sequence joins TRBV30 and TRBJ1-6; 9 bases fit TRBD1. Germline V gene sequence: CDR1 GTSNPN, CDR2 SVGIG (reference sequence). V lost 5 bases, J lost 10 bases, and 6 bases stayed unmatched. The CDR3 runs to 13 residues. The CDR3 region is CAWQGQGNSPLHF. The CDR3 bases are TGTGCCTGGCAGGGACAGGGAAACTCACCCCTCCACTTT.

This clone has just one count. The chain employs TRBV29-1 and TRBJ1-4; D possibly corresponds to TRBD1 (6 bases). Per the germline V gene, CDR1 is SQVTM and CDR2 is ANQGSEA. The CDR3 runs 13 residues. Between the trimmed V and J ends, which lost 3 bases and 8 bases, there was a span of 13 bases. This CDR3 is CSVDQGFGEKLFF. The CDR3 region has the DNA TGCAGCGTTGACCAGGGGTTCGGAGAAAAACTGTTTTTT.